Listed below are T cell receptor beta chains from one sample, sequenced in a study of blood T cells in healthy people across ages. TCRdb independently ran MiXCR on the 5' RACE reads; one entry per CDR3 protein. The top ten clones hold about 6.3% of a sample with about 1.4 million distinct CDR3 sequences, around 55% of them seen once. Sequenced input: blood. Receptors were obtained from a young man in good health. CDR3s include the opening cysteine and the closing phenylalanine or tryptophan. The D gene is left open where the match is weak. The listing skips clone size in some rows; elsewhere it reads once, few, many or a size class.

d_gene: NA; abundance: NA; v_gene: TRBV3-1; j_gene: TRBJ2-5; CDR3nt: TGTGCCAGCAGCCAAGACAAATCAAGGTCGTACCAAGAGACCCTGTACTTC; CDR3aa: CASSQDKSRSYQETLYF
d_gene: TRBD2; abundance: few; v_gene: TRBV7-8; j_gene: TRBJ2-5; CDR3nt: TGTGCCGTAGCGGGAGCGGGGGAGACCCAGTACTTC; CDR3aa: CAVAGAGETQYF
d_gene: NA; abundance: NA; v_gene: TRBV29-1; j_gene: TRBJ2-1; CDR3nt: TGCAGCGTTGAGGGGGCAGGGCCGCCCTACAATGAGCAGTTCTTC; CDR3aa: CSVEGAGPPYNEQFF
d_gene: TRBD2; abundance: NA; v_gene: TRBV4-3; j_gene: TRBJ2-7; CDR3nt: TGCGCCAGCAGCCAACGGACTAGCGGGGGGGTTGAGCAGTACTTC; CDR3aa: CASSQRTSGGVEQYF
d_gene: NA; abundance: NA; v_gene: TRBV15; j_gene: TRBJ1-2; CDR3nt: TGTGCCACCAGCCCCCAAGGAAGACCCTATGGCTACACCTTC; CDR3aa: CATSPQGRPYGYTF
d_gene: NA; abundance: NA; v_gene: TRBV14; j_gene: TRBJ1-2; CDR3nt: TGTGCCAGCAGCCAAGATATCGCCGGGCACTATGGCTACACCTTC; CDR3aa: CASSQDIAGHYGYTF
d_gene: NA; abundance: NA; v_gene: TRBV14; j_gene: TRBJ2-3; CDR3nt: TGTGCCAGCAGCCAGGCGGGACCGGATACGCAGTATTTT; CDR3aa: CASSQAGPDTQYF
d_gene: TRBD1; abundance: NA; v_gene: TRBV7-2; j_gene: TRBJ2-5; CDR3nt: TGTGCCAGCAGCTTGGACAGGGAAAGGCAAGAGACCCAGTACTTC; CDR3aa: CASSLDRERQETQYF
d_gene: TRBD2; abundance: few; v_gene: TRBV7-2; j_gene: TRBJ2-3; CDR3nt: TGTGCCAGCAGCTTAGCGCTAGCGGGGGGACTTAGTACGCAGTATTTT; CDR3aa: CASSLALAGGLSTQYF
d_gene: NA; abundance: NA; v_gene: TRBV20-1; j_gene: TRBJ2-3; CDR3nt: TGCAGTGCGTTGAGTTTCCAGGGCGATACGCAGTATTTT; CDR3aa: CSALSFQGDTQYF
d_gene: NA; abundance: few; v_gene: TRBV7-2; j_gene: TRBJ2-1; CDR3nt: TGTGCCAGCAGCTTAAGGGCCCCCCGGGGGGCCACCGAGCAGTTCTTC; CDR3aa: CASSLRAPRGATEQFF
d_gene: NA; abundance: NA; v_gene: TRBV20-1; j_gene: TRBJ2-7; CDR3nt: TGCAGTGCTAGAGAGGCAGGGTGGTCCTACGAGCAGTACTTC; CDR3aa: CSAREAGWSYEQYF
d_gene: TRBD2; abundance: NA; v_gene: TRBV5-1; j_gene: TRBJ2-7; CDR3nt: TGCGCCAGCAGAAGGATTGGACTAGCGGGAGACGAGCAGTACTTC; CDR3aa: CASRRIGLAGDEQYF
d_gene: NA; abundance: NA; v_gene: TRBV7-7; j_gene: TRBJ2-2; CDR3nt: TGTGCTAGCAGCCCAGGGAACAGGCGGACCGGGGAGCTGTTTTTT; CDR3aa: CASSPGNRRTGELFF
d_gene: TRBD1; abundance: few; v_gene: TRBV4-2; j_gene: TRBJ1-1; CDR3nt: TGTGCCAGCAGCCACCAGGACAGGGGAAACACTGAAGCTTTCTTT; CDR3aa: CASSHQDRGNTEAFF
d_gene: NA; abundance: NA; v_gene: TRBV15; j_gene: TRBJ2-3; CDR3nt: TGTGCCACCAGCAGAGATCCAGGGATAGATACGCAGTATTTT; CDR3aa: CATSRDPGIDTQYF
d_gene: NA; abundance: few; v_gene: TRBV28; j_gene: TRBJ2-3; CDR3nt: TGTGCCAGCAGATGGGGGACCGCAACCACAGATACGCAGTATTTT; CDR3aa: CASRWGTATTDTQYF
d_gene: NA; abundance: once; v_gene: TRBV5-5; j_gene: TRBJ2-1; CDR3nt: TGTGCCAGCAGCTTGGGACTTGGACTGTCCTACAATGAGCAGTTCTTC; CDR3aa: CASSLGLGLSYNEQFF
d_gene: NA; abundance: NA; v_gene: TRBV4-1; j_gene: TRBJ2-3; CDR3nt: TGCGCCAGCAGCCAAAGTAGCGCTCACACAGATACGCAGTATTTT; CDR3aa: CASSQSSAHTDTQYF
d_gene: NA; abundance: few; v_gene: TRBV5-1; j_gene: TRBJ2-7; CDR3nt: TGCGCCAGCAGCTCCCAGACAGATTCCTACGAGCAGTACTTC; CDR3aa: CASSSQTDSYEQYF
d_gene: NA; abundance: NA; v_gene: TRBV18; j_gene: TRBJ1-3; CDR3nt: TGTGCCAGCTCATCCAAGGACAGACTTAGCTCTGGAAACACCATATATTTT; CDR3aa: CASSSKDRLSSGNTIYF
d_gene: NA; abundance: NA; v_gene: TRBV25-1; j_gene: TRBJ1-5; CDR3nt: TGTGCCAGCAGTGACGGGGGCAATCAGCCCCAGCATTTT; CDR3aa: CASSDGGNQPQHF
d_gene: NA; abundance: NA; v_gene: TRBV20-1; j_gene: TRBJ1-5; CDR3nt: TGCAGTGCTAGAGATAGTAGTAGCAATCAGCCCCAGCATTTT; CDR3aa: CSARDSSSNQPQHF
d_gene: NA; abundance: NA; v_gene: TRBV6-5; j_gene: TRBJ1-2; CDR3nt: TGTGCCAGCAGTTCAGACCCTCTCGGTGGCTACACCTTC; CDR3aa: CASSSDPLGGYTF
d_gene: NA; abundance: NA; v_gene: TRBV5-5; j_gene: TRBJ2-2; CDR3nt: TGTGCCAGCAGCCCTAGTACGCCACGCGAGGCCGGGGAGCTGTTTTTT; CDR3aa: CASSPSTPREAGELFF
d_gene: TRBD2; abundance: NA; v_gene: TRBV10-3; j_gene: TRBJ2-1; CDR3nt: TGTGCCATCAGTGCGGCGGGGGACTCCTACAATGAGCAGTTCTTC; CDR3aa: CAISAAGDSYNEQFF
d_gene: NA; abundance: NA; v_gene: TRBV12-3/TRBV12-4; j_gene: TRBJ2-3; CDR3nt: TGTGCCAGCAGGCCAAGGTGGGGCACAGATACGCAGTATTTT; CDR3aa: CASRPRWGTDTQYF
d_gene: NA; abundance: few; v_gene: TRBV29-1; j_gene: TRBJ1-2; CDR3nt: TGCAGCGTTGTGGGGCTGGGGGGGATGGACTATGGCTACACCTTC; CDR3aa: CSVVGLGGMDYGYTF
d_gene: NA; abundance: NA; v_gene: TRBV11-2; j_gene: TRBJ2-5; CDR3nt: TGTGCCAGCAGCTTATTTTGGGGTCCGGCTAATGAGCAGTACTTC; CDR3aa: CASSLFWGPANEQYF
d_gene: TRBD2; abundance: few; v_gene: TRBV20-1; j_gene: TRBJ2-5; CDR3nt: TGCAGTGCTGACCCTCTAGCGGGAGAGGTGGTAGAGACCCAGTACTTC; CDR3aa: CSADPLAGEVVETQYF
d_gene: NA; abundance: many; v_gene: TRBV7-2; j_gene: TRBJ1-2; CDR3nt: TGTGCCAGCAGTTTAAACTATGGCTACACCTTC; CDR3aa: CASSLNYGYTF
d_gene: NA; abundance: NA; v_gene: TRBV2; j_gene: TRBJ2-3; CDR3nt: TGTGCCAGCCATCCGAGCGCCAGCACAGATACGCAGTATTTT; CDR3aa: CASHPSASTDTQYF
d_gene: NA; abundance: few; v_gene: TRBV10-3; j_gene: TRBJ2-5; CDR3nt: TGTGCCACGCAGGGGATGGAAGAGACCCAGTACTTC; CDR3aa: CATQGMEETQYF
d_gene: TRBD2; abundance: NA; v_gene: TRBV3-1; j_gene: TRBJ2-7; CDR3nt: TGTGTCAGCAGCCGACCCGGACTAGCGGGGAAATACGAGCAGTACTTC; CDR3aa: CVSSRPGLAGKYEQYF
d_gene: NA; abundance: NA; v_gene: TRBV9; j_gene: TRBJ2-7; CDR3nt: TGTGCCAGCAGCGTAAGAGCGGGACACCGCTACGAGCAGTACTTC; CDR3aa: CASSVRAGHRYEQYF
d_gene: NA; abundance: NA; v_gene: TRBV27; j_gene: TRBJ1-2; CDR3nt: TGTGCCAGCAGTTTATCCCGGGGTATCGATGGCTACACCTTC; CDR3aa: CASSLSRGIDGYTF
d_gene: NA; abundance: NA; v_gene: TRBV28; j_gene: TRBJ1-6; CDR3nt: TGTGCCAGCCGTGCGGTTCCGGACGATAATTCACCCCTCCACTTT; CDR3aa: CASRAVPDDNSPLHF
d_gene: TRBD2; abundance: NA; v_gene: TRBV29-1; j_gene: TRBJ2-7; CDR3nt: TGCAGCGTTGAAGACGCGGGGGAAAACTACGAGCAGTACTTC; CDR3aa: CSVEDAGENYEQYF
d_gene: TRBD1; abundance: NA; v_gene: TRBV4-2; j_gene: TRBJ2-3; CDR3nt: TGTGCCAGCAGCCTTAAATCCGGGACAGTCACAGATACGCAGTATTTT; CDR3aa: CASSLKSGTVTDTQYF
d_gene: TRBD1; abundance: few; v_gene: TRBV27; j_gene: TRBJ2-7; CDR3nt: TGTGCCAGCAGTTTATCGGGGACAGGAGGCTACGAGCAGTACTTC; CDR3aa: CASSLSGTGGYEQYF
d_gene: NA; abundance: NA; v_gene: TRBV3-1; j_gene: TRBJ1-1; CDR3nt: TGTGCCAGCAGCCAAGAAGCGGGCGCTGAAGCTTTCTTT; CDR3aa: CASSQEAGAEAFF
d_gene: TRBD2; abundance: NA; v_gene: TRBV7-8; j_gene: TRBJ2-3; CDR3nt: TGTGCCAGCAGCTTAGCCTTGGGACTAGACACAGATACGCAGTATTTT; CDR3aa: CASSLALGLDTDTQYF
d_gene: NA; abundance: few; v_gene: TRBV6-6; j_gene: TRBJ2-7; CDR3nt: TGTGCCAGCAGTTACTCGAGATCGGTCTACGAGCAGTACTTC; CDR3aa: CASSYSRSVYEQYF
d_gene: NA; abundance: NA; v_gene: TRBV20-1; j_gene: TRBJ2-7; CDR3nt: TGCAGTGCTAGAGACCCCCGGGACTACGAGCAGTACTTC; CDR3aa: CSARDPRDYEQYF